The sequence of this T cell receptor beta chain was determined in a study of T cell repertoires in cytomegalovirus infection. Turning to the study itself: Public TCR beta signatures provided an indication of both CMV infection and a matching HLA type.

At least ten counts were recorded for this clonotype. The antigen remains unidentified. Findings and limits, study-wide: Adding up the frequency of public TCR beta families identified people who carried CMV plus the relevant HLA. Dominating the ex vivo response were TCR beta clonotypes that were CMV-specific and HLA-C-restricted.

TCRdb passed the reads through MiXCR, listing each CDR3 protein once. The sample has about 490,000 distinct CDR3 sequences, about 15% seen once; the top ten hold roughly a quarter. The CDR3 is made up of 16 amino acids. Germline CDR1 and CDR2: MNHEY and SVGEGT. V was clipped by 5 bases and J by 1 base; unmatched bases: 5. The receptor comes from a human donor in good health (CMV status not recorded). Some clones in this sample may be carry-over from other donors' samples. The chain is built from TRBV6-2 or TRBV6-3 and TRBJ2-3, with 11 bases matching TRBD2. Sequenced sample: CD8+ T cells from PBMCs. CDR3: CASSLQTSGGTDTQYF. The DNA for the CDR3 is TGTGCCAGCAGTCTACAGACTAGCGGGGGCACAGATACGCAGTATTTT.